This record concerns one T cell receptor beta chain sequence. Its antigen is still unknown. This entry is derived from a study of cytomegalovirus exposure and HLA in healthy donors. Findings and caveats of the study: More clonal expansion characterized HLA-associated TCR beta chains than equally common others in a later analysis. Testing in vitro showed a few CMV-associated chains specific for CMV antigens. Association of a missense DCLRE1C variant with TCR beta V- and J-gene trimming was reported in a later analysis. In a later analysis, a genetic analysis reported fewer productive-TCR N-insertions in an Asian-associated ancestry cluster than the cohort average.

The CDR3 is 13 residues long. PCR primers comprised 60 Vbeta and 13 Jbeta primers. The repertoire was sequenced with immunoSEQ multiplex PCR; TCRdb's copy has only in-frame clones and lacks some. The table lists 98,000 or so clones, around three quarters of them singletons. This sequence was found in a man aged 35 to 55 in good health and CMV-seronegative. V is TRBV12-1 and J is TRBJ2-5; the D call TRBD2 from the table was never checked on the DNA. TRBV12-1 is described as a pseudogene. The source material was PBMCs. The CDR3 region is CASSFGPRETQYF. The CDR3 DNA follows: TGTGCCAGCAGCTTTGGCCCTAGGGAGACCCAGTACTTC.